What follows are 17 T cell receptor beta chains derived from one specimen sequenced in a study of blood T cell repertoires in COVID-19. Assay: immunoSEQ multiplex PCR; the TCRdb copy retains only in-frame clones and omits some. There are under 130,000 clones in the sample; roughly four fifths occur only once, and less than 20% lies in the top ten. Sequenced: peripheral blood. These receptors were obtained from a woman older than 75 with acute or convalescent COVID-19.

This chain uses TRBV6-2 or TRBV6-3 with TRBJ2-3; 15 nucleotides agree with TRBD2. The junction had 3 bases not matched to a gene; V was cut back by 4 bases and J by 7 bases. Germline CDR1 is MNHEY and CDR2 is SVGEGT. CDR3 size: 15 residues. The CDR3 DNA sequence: TGTGCCAGCAGTTCGGGACTAGCGGGAGGAAATACGCAGTATTTT. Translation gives CASSSGLAGGNTQYF.

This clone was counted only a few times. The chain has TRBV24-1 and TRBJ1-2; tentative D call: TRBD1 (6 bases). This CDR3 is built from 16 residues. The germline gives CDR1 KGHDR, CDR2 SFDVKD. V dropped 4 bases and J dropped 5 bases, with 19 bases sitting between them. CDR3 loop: CATSEGQRNPFYGYTF. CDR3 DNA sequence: TGTGCCACCAGTGAAGGACAGAGAAATCCATTTTATGGCTACACCTTC.

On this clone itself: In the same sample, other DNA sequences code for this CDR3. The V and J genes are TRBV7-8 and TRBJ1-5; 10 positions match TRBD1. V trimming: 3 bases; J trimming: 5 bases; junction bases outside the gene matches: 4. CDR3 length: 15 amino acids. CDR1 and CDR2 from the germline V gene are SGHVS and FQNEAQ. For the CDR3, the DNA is TGTGCCAGCAGCTTGGGACAGGGGTCCTATCAGCCCCAGCATTTT. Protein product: CASSLGQGSYQPQHF.

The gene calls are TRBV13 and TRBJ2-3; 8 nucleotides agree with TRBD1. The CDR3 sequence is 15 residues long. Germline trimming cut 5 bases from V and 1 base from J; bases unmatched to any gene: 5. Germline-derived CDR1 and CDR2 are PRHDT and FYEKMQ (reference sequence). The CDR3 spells CASSRRGRGTDTQYF. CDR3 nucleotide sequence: TGTGCCAGCAGCCGCAGGGGGCGCGGCACAGATACGCAGTATTTT.

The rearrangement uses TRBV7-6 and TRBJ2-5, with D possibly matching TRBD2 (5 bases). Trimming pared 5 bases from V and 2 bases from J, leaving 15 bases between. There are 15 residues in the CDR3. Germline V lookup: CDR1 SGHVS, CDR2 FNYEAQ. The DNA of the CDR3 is TGTGCCAGCAGCCCTCCTGGTCCGGGGCAAGAGACCCAGTACTTC. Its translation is CASSPPGPGQETQYF.

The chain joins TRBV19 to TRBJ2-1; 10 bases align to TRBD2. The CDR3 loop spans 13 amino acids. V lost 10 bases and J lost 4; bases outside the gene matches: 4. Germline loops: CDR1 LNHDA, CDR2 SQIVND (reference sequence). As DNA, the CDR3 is TGTGCCACCTCACTAGCGGGGTACAATGAGCAGTTCTTC. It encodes CATSLAGYNEQFF.

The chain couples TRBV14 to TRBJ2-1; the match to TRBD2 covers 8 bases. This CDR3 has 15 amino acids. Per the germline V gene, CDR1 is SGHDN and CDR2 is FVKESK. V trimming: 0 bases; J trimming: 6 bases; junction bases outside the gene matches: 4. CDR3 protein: CASSQDGGTSNEQFF. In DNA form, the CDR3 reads TGTGCCAGCAGCCAAGATGGGGGGACTAGCAATGAGCAGTTCTTC.

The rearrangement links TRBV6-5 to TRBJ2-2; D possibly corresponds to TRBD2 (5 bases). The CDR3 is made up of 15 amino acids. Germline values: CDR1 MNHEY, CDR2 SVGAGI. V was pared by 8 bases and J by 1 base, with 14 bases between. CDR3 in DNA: TGTGCCAGCTATAGCGTGGGGTTGAACACCGGGGAGCTGTTTTTT. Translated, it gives CASYSVGLNTGELFF.

The DNA of the CDR3 is TGTGCCAGCAGCGGGAGATTAGGGCAAGAGACCCAGTACTTC. This translates into CASSGRLGQETQYF. The chain has TRBV6-6 and TRBJ2-5; TRBD2 might be the D (6 bases). The CDR3 sequence is 14 residues long. CDR1 MNHNY and CDR2 SVGAGI come from the germline V gene (reference sequence). V lost 6 bases and J lost 2, with 13 bases in between.

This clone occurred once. CDR3 nucleotide sequence: TGTGCAAGTCGCAATACGGGACAAACCTACGAGCAGTACGTC. This translates into CASRNTGQTYEQYV. J is TRBJ2-7 and V is TRBV12-2; the DNA was not used to check the table's D call, TRBD1. TRBV12-2 is deemed a pseudogene. The CDR3 has 14 amino acids.

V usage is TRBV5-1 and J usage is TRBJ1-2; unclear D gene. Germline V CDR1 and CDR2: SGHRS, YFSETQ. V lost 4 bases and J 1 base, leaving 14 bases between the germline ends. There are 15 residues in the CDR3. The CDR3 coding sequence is TGCGCCAGCAGCCCCTCATTCACGGTTAACTATGGCTACACCTTC. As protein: CASSPSFTVNYGYTF.

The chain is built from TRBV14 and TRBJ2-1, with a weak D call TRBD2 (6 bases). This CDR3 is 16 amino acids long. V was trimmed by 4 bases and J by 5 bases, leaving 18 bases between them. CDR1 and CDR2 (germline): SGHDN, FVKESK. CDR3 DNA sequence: TGTGCCAGCAGCCTACCCCCGGGACTCAAGCACAATGAGCAGTTCTTC. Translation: CASSLPPGLKHNEQFF.

The CDR3 loop is CASSLAAVPTDTQYF. CDR3 nucleotides: TGTGCCAGCAGCTTGGCCGCGGTTCCCACAGATACGCAGTATTTT. The chain uses TRBV5-4 and TRBJ2-3; D is ambiguous. This CDR3 comprises 15 residues. The germline CDR1 and CDR2 sequences are SGHNT and YYREEE (reference sequence). V shed 0 bases and J shed 2 bases, with 10 bases lying between them.

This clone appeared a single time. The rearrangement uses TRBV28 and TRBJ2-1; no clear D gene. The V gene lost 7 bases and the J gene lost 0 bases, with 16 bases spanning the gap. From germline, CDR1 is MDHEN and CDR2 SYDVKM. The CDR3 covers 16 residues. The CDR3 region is CASTSTTPSSYNEQFF. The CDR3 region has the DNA TGTGCCAGCACTTCAACCACCCCGAGCTCCTACAATGAGCAGTTCTTC. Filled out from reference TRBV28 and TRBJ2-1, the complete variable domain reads DVKVTQSSRYLVKRTGEKVFLECVQDMDHENMFWYRQDPGLGLRLIYFSYDVKMKEKGDIPEGYSVSREKKERFSLILESASTNQTSMYLCASTSTTPSSYNEQFFGPGTRLTVL.

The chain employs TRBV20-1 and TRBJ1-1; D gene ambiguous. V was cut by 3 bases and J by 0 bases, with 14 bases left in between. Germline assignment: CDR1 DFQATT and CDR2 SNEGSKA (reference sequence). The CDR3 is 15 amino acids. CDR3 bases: TGCAGTGCTAGTAAGGACCCGGGGTTGAACACTGAAGCTTTCTTT. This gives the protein CSASKDPGLNTEAFF.

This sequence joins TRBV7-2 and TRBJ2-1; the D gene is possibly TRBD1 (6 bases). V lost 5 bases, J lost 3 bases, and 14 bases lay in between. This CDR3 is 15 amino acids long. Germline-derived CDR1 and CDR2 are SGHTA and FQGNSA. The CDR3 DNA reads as TGTGCCAGCAGCATGGGACACCTCCGCTACAATGAGCAGTTCTTC. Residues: CASSMGHLRYNEQFF.

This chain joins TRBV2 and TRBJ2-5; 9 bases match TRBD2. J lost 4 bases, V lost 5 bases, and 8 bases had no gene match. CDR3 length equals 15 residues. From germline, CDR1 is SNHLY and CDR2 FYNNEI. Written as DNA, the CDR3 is TGTGCCAGCAGTCTAACCCAACTAGCGGGAGAGACCCAGTACTTC. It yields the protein CASSLTQLAGETQYF.